This entry lists 12 T cell receptor beta chains sequenced from one sample in a study of T-cell reconstitution after alpha-beta-depleted transplantation in children. Construction of the TCRbeta library involved unique molecular identifiers. TCRdb re-analysed the PCR reads in MiXCR, keeping a single row per CDR3 protein. The sample includes approximately 170,000 distinct CDR3 sequences, 11% of them seen just once. The starting material was PBMCs, obtained before TCRalphabeta/CD19-depleted stem cell transplant. The receptors derive from a boy aged 2 to 10 with acute myeloid leukemia, due to receive a stem cell transplant.

This clonotype was picked up many times. This chain connects TRBV10-2 to TRBJ2-5, with D unclear. The V and J ends lost 2 bases and 1 base respectively, with 8 bases between them. This CDR3 is built from 14 residues. CDR1 and CDR2 from the germline V gene are WSHSY and SAAADI. The CDR3 here is CASSERVAQETQYF. The CDR3 region has the DNA TGCGCCAGCAGTGAGCGAGTCGCCCAAGAGACCCAGTACTTC.

This clonotype was counted at least ten times. The chain has TRBV7-9 and TRBJ2-7; a possible D gene is TRBD1 (6 bases). CDR1 is SEHNR, CDR2 FQNEAQ, per germline (reference sequence). The ends were cut back, 4 bases at V and 3 bases at J, with 16 bases in the middle. This CDR3 is built from 15 residues. DNA of the CDR3: TGTGCCAGCAGCTCAAGAACCGGACAGCACTACGAGCAGTACTTC. This encodes CASSSRTGQHYEQYF.

At least ten counts were recorded for this clonotype. This rearrangement joins TRBV5-1 to TRBJ2-1, with D possibly TRBD2 on 5 matching bases. Looked up from germline, CDR1 is SGHRS and CDR2 is YFSETQ. This CDR3 is 14 amino acids long. Deletions cut 5 bases from V and 10 bases from J, with 19 bases between. The CDR3 sequence: CASRPRMGGLEQFF. Written as DNA, the CDR3 is TGCGCCAGCAGACCCCGTATGGGCGGACTCGAGCAGTTCTTC.

At least ten counts were recorded for this clonotype. V and J are TRBV25-1 and TRBJ2-7; the match to TRBD1 covers 12 bases. Germline V gives CDR1 MGHDK, CDR2 SYGVNS. Trimming cost V 3 bases and J 7 bases; bases outside gene matches: 4. The CDR3 sequence is 14 residues long. CDR3 coding DNA: TGTGCCAGCAGTGACCGGGACAGGGGGCGAGAGCAGTACGTC. It yields the protein CASSDRDRGREQYV.

This clonotype was counted many times. The chain has TRBV4-1 and TRBJ2-7; D gene ambiguous. The V end lost 1 base, the J end lost 2 bases, and 12 bases lay between the germline ends. This CDR3 has 15 amino acids. The germline V gene encodes CDR1 MGHRA and CDR2 YSYEKL. The CDR3 bases are TGCGCCAGCAGCCAAGGCACCGCGGACCCCTACGAGCAGTACTTC. Amino acid sequence: CASSQGTADPYEQYF.

This clonotype has ten or more counts. The chain couples TRBV27 to TRBJ2-2, with 10 bases fitting TRBD2. Trimming removed 1 base from V and 1 base from J; junction bases left unmatched: 3. This CDR3 contains 17 residues. In germline, CDR1 is MNHEY, CDR2 SMNVEV (reference sequence). The CDR3 loop is CASSLLSSGGNTGELFF. The CDR3 region has the DNA TGTGCCAGCAGTTTATTGTCTAGCGGGGGGAACACCGGGGAGCTGTTTTTT.

This clonotype was seen at least ten times. The rearrangement joins TRBV28 to TRBJ2-7; 14 nucleotides align to TRBD2. Trimming took 6 bases from V and 3 from J; bases not matched to a gene: 4. CDR3 length: 15 amino acids. Germline CDR1 MDHEN, CDR2 SYDVKM. The CDR3 reads CASRVGLAGVYEQYF. As DNA, the CDR3 is TGTGCCAGCAGAGTGGGACTAGCGGGAGTCTACGAGCAGTACTTC.

This clonotype was seen ten or more times. This sequence joins TRBV20-1 and TRBJ1-1; 9 positions agree with TRBD1. The V gene's germline CDR1 is DFQATT and CDR2 SNEGSKA (reference sequence). V trimming: 3 bases; J trimming: 5 bases; junction bases outside the gene matches: 7. This CDR3 has 14 amino acids. The CDR3: CSASPGQGETEAFF. The CDR3 coding sequence is TGCAGTGCTAGTCCGGGACAGGGAGAAACTGAAGCTTTCTTT.

This clonotype was picked up many times. This sequence joins TRBV14 and TRBJ2-3; 7 bases are shared with TRBD1. Germline lookup yields CDR1 SGHDN and CDR2 FVKESK. J lost 4 bases, V lost 2 bases, and 0 bases had no gene match. The CDR3 contains 13 residues. The CDR3 region is CASSQQGADTQYF. The CDR3 coding sequence is TGTGCCAGCAGCCAACAGGGGGCAGATACGCAGTATTTT.

This clonotype has at least ten counts. The V gene is TRBV12-3 or TRBV12-4, the J gene TRBJ2-1; perhaps D is TRBD1 or TRBD2 (5 bases each). Trimming took off 3 bases at V and 3 bases at J, with 12 bases between the two ends. The CDR3 has 15 residues. The CDR3 region is CASSFGSGSYNEQFF. The CDR3 bases are TGTGCCAGCAGTTTTGGGTCAGGGAGCTACAATGAGCAGTTCTTC.

This clonotype was picked up many times. The chain recombines TRBV28 with TRBJ2-4; 10 nucleotides align to TRBD1. The V gene's germline CDR1 is MDHEN and CDR2 SYDVKM. The junction had 23 bases not matched to a gene; V was cut back by 3 bases and J by 0 bases. CDR3 length: 23 amino acids. CDR3 sequence (DNA): TGTGCCAGCAGTTTCCCCCACTCCGGGACAGGGGATAGGCGGGACTTAGCCAAAAACATTCAGTACTTC. It codes for CASSFPHSGTGDRRDLAKNIQYF.

As for this clonotype: No conserved phenylalanine or tryptophan ends this CDR3, so it is likely a read error. The V gene is TRBV7-6, the J gene TRBJ1-6; TRBD1 might be the D (6 bases). The CDR3 is 15 residues long. Germline V gives CDR1 SGHVS, CDR2 FNYEAQ. As DNA, the CDR3 is TGTGCCAACAGCTCGTCCACAGGGTTACGATCACCCCTCCACTTA. It codes for CANSSSTGLRSPLHL.